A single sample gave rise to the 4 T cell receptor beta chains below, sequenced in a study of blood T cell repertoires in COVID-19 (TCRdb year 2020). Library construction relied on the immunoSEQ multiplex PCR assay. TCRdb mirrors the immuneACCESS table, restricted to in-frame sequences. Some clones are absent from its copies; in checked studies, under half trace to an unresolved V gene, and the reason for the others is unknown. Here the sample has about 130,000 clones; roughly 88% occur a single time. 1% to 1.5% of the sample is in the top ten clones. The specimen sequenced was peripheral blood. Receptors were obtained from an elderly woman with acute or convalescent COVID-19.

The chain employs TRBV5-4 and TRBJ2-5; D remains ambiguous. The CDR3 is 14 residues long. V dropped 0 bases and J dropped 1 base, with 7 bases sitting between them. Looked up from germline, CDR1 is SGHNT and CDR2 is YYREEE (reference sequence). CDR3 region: CASSLVSSQETQYF. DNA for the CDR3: TGTGCCAGCAGCTTGGTTTCTAGCCAAGAGACCCAGTACTTC.

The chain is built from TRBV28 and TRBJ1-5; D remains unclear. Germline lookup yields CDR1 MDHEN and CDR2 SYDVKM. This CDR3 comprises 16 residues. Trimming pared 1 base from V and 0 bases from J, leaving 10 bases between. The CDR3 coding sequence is TGTGCCAGCAGTTTATTATCCAGCGGTAGCAATCAGCCCCAGCATTTT. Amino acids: CASSLLSSGSNQPQHF.

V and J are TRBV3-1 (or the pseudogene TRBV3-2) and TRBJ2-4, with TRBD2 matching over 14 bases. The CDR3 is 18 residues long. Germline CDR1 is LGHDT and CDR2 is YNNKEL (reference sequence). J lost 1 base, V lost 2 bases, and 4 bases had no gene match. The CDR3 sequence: CASSQSGLAGVAKNIQYF. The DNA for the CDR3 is TGTGCCAGCAGCCAATCGGGACTAGCGGGGGTTGCCAAAAACATTCAGTACTTC.

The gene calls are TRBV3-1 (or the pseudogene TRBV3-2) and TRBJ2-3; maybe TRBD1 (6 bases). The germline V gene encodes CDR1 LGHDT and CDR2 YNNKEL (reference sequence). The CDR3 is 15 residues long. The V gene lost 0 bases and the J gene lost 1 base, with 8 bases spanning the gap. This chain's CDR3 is CASSQDRGRTDTQYF. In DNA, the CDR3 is TGTGCCAGCAGCCAAGACAGGGGCCGCACAGATACGCAGTATTTT.